These 16 T cell receptor beta chains were all obtained from the same sample, sequenced in a study of cytotoxic CD8 clonotypes in ibrutinib-treated CLL. Method: immunoSEQ multiplex PCR; TCRdb's copy keeps in-frame clones and lacks some. The data hold about 130,000 clones, with around 85% observed a single time. Sequencing was performed on PBMCs, taken after 24 months of ibrutinib treatment. These receptor sequences come from a human donor with chronic lymphocytic leukemia.

The chain has TRBV2 and TRBJ2-2; D gene ambiguous. The length of the CDR3 is 14 residues. Trimming took off 5 bases at V and 1 base at J, with 8 bases between the two ends. The germline CDR1 and CDR2 sequences are SNHLY and FYNNEI. Here the CDR3 reads CASSQTQNTGELFF. The CDR3 DNA reads TGTGCCAGCAGTCAAACACAGAACACCGGGGAGCTGTTTTTT.

The chain carries TRBV27 and TRBJ1-1; a possible D gene is TRBD1 (5 bases). Deletions cut 4 bases from V and 4 bases from J, with 22 bases between. Germline V gene sequence: CDR1 MNHEY, CDR2 SMNVEV (reference sequence). CDR3 length equals 17 residues. Here the CDR3 reads CASSSRGLRRETTEAFF. CDR3 bases: TGTGCCAGCAGTTCCCGGGGCCTACGTAGGGAAACCACTGAAGCTTTCTTT.

This clone was counted only a few times. The chain uses TRBV2 and TRBJ1-1; 9 bases fit TRBD1. V shed 6 bases and J 5 bases; nucleotides not matched to a gene: 4. The CDR3 spans 13 residues. Germline loops: CDR1 SNHLY, CDR2 FYNNEI. The DNA for the CDR3 is TGTGCCAGCAGCCTCGACAGGGGGACTGAAGCTTTCTTT. Its translation: CASSLDRGTEAFF.

The gene calls are TRBV5-1 and TRBJ1-1; D might be TRBD1 (5 bases). CDR3 length equals 15 residues. V lost 1 base and J lost 1, with 11 bases in between. Germline V lookup: CDR1 SGHRS, CDR2 YFSETQ. The CDR3 loop reads CASSLSGQPNTEAFF. The CDR3 DNA follows: TGCGCCAGCAGCTTGAGCGGACAACCGAACACTGAAGCTTTCTTT.

The chain links TRBV4-3 to TRBJ1-4; D not certain. V dropped 1 base and J dropped 7 bases, with 7 bases sitting between them. Germline loops: CDR1 LGHNA, CDR2 YSLEER. There are 13 residues in the CDR3. The DNA of the CDR3 is TGCGCCAGCAGCCAAGTATTAGGTGAAAAACTGTTTTTT. As protein: CASSQVLGEKLFF.

CDR3 residues: CASRQGGQTEAFF. Here the CDR3 DNA reads TGTGCCAGCAGGCAAGGGGGCCAGACTGAAGCTTTCTTT. The chain joins TRBV27 to TRBJ1-1, with 7 nucleotides matching TRBD1. Germline trimming cut 6 bases from V and 5 bases from J; bases unmatched to any gene: 6. Germline CDR1 reads MNHEY; CDR2 reads SMNVEV (reference sequence). The CDR3 is 13 amino acids.

This chain joins TRBV28 and TRBJ2-7; D is uncertain. Germline lookup yields CDR1 MDHEN and CDR2 SYDVKM. V shed 7 bases and J shed 2 bases, with 24 bases lying between them. The CDR3 has 17 residues. This CDR3 reads CASTEATEKLRTYEQYF. CDR3 bases: TGTGCCAGCACCGAGGCGACCGAGAAGTTAAGGACCTACGAGCAGTACTTC.

This rearrangement joins TRBV30 to TRBJ2-5; D is undetermined. Looked up from germline, CDR1 is GTSNPN and CDR2 is SVGIG (reference sequence). The CDR3 runs to 11 residues. V lost 1 base and J 4 bases, leaving 4 bases between the germline ends. CDR3: CAWSGRETQYF. Written as DNA, the CDR3 is TGTGCCTGGAGTGGACGAGAGACCCAGTACTTC.

The chain uses TRBV4-3 and TRBJ2-2; 7 nucleotides align to TRBD1. This CDR3 is built from 16 residues. Looked up from germline, CDR1 is LGHNA and CDR2 is YSLEER. J gave up 1 base and V 3 bases, and 5 bases lay outside the gene matches. CDR3 nucleotides: TGCGCCAGCAGCCAGCTGGGACAGTTGAACACCGGGGAGCTGTTTTTT. Residues: CASSQLGQLNTGELFF.

The chain has TRBV28 and TRBJ1-2; possible D gene TRBD1, 5 bases. CDR3 length: 14 amino acids. Germline CDR1 reads MDHEN; CDR2 reads SYDVKM. Trimming removed 6 bases at V and 2 bases at J, with 13 bases between. CDR3 coding DNA: TGTGCCAGCAGGCCCATGGGGCGGAACTATGGCTACACCTTC. Encoded protein: CASRPMGRNYGYTF.

This chain links TRBV4-3 with TRBJ1-4; perhaps TRBD1 as D (6 bases). Germline assignment: CDR1 LGHNA and CDR2 YSLEER. The CDR3 has 16 residues. V shed 0 bases and J shed 2 bases, with 10 bases lying between them. DNA of the CDR3: TGCGCCAGCAGCCAAGATCGGGGGGCGACTAATGAAAAACTGTTTTTT. It encodes CASSQDRGATNEKLFF.

This clone was counted only a few times. V gene TRBV7-2 combines with J gene TRBJ2-7, with D unclear. The germline V gene encodes CDR1 SGHTA and CDR2 FQGNSA. V was shortened by 6 bases and J by 0 bases, with 9 bases between the two germline ends. The CDR3 has 13 residues. CDR3: CASSRISSYEQYF. The CDR3 DNA is TGTGCCAGCAGTCGGATTAGCTCCTACGAGCAGTACTTC.

This chain connects TRBV19 to TRBJ1-3; no reliable D call. The CDR3 covers 14 residues. Trimming stripped 2 bases from V and 2 bases from J, with 7 bases between. Germline V gene lookup returns CDR1 LNHDA and CDR2 SQIVND (reference sequence). CDR3 bases: TGTGCCAGTAGTATAAGTGAAGCTGGAAACACCATATATTTT. It is translated as CASSISEAGNTIYF.

CDR3: CAISDLQGSNVLTF. CDR3 DNA sequence: TGTGCCATCAGTGACCTACAGGGGAGTAACGTCCTGACTTTC. The V gene is TRBV10-3, the J gene TRBJ2-6, with 7 bases matching TRBD1. Trimming removed 3 bases from V and 10 bases from J; junction bases left unmatched: 6. The CDR3 totals 14 residues. Germline V gene data show CDR1 as ENHRY and CDR2 as SYGVKD.

This chain joins TRBV19 and TRBJ2-2; D might be TRBD1 or TRBD2, each matching 5 bases. Germline V gene sequence: CDR1 LNHDA, CDR2 SQIVND (reference sequence). The V gene lost 4 bases and the J gene lost 7 bases, with 7 bases spanning the gap. CDR3 length equals 12 residues. The CDR3 nucleotides are TGTGCCAGTAGTAGGGACCTCGGGGAGCTGTTTTTT. Amino acid sequence: CASSRDLGELFF.

In this sample, this clone turned up once. The chain recombines TRBV19 with TRBJ2-3; D remains unclear. V lost 5 bases and J lost 2, with 14 bases in between. Germline lookup yields CDR1 LNHDA and CDR2 SQIVND (reference sequence). This CDR3 is built from 15 residues. The CDR3 is CASSPIGSSTDTQYF. The DNA for the CDR3 is TGTGCCAGTAGTCCTATTGGCAGCTCCACAGATACGCAGTATTTT.